Listed below are T cell receptor beta chains from one sample, sequenced in a study of OX40 agonist ivuxolimab in advanced cancers. Profiled with immunoSEQ multiplex PCR; TCRdb holds only in-frame clones, not every one. Of 13,000 to 15,000 clones listed, about 93% are singletons. The sequencing used CD4+ or CD8+ T cells sorted from blood, collected in a trial of the OX40 agonist ivuxolimab. These receptor sequences come from an adult with an advanced solid tumor such as melanoma, head and neck, liver or kidney cancer. Each CDR3 is given with its conserved first and last residue. Fields, in order: clone size, J gene, V gene, D gene, CDR3 DNA, CDR3 protein. The D gene is left open where the match is weak. Clone sizes are given selectively: once, few, many, or a class where the clone is expanded.

abundance: NA
j_gene: TRBJ2-5
v_gene: TRBV9
d_gene: TRBD1
CDR3nt: TGTGCCAGCAGCGTAGCTGGGCATCAGGGGGAAGAGACCCAGTACTTC
CDR3aa: CASSVAGHQGEETQYF

abundance: few
j_gene: TRBJ1-1
v_gene: TRBV4-1
d_gene: NA
CDR3nt: TGCGCCAGCAGCCAACAGGGAGGTGACACTGAAGCTTTCTTT
CDR3aa: CASSQQGGDTEAFF

abundance: NA
j_gene: TRBJ1-3
v_gene: TRBV28
d_gene: NA
CDR3nt: TGTGCCAGCTCGGGACACCACTCTGGAAACACCATATATTTT
CDR3aa: CASSGHHSGNTIYF

abundance: NA
j_gene: TRBJ1-1
v_gene: TRBV28
d_gene: NA
CDR3nt: TGTGCCAGCAGTTTTCCCGAGACTATGAACACTGAAGCTTTCTTT
CDR3aa: CASSFPETMNTEAFF

abundance: NA
j_gene: TRBJ2-7
v_gene: TRBV6-5
d_gene: NA
CDR3nt: TGTGCCAGCGCCCCCGGTTCTACCTACGAGCAGTACTTC
CDR3aa: CASAPGSTYEQYF

abundance: NA
j_gene: TRBJ2-7
v_gene: TRBV27
d_gene: NA
CDR3nt: TGTGCCAGCAGCCCCGGGACGGCCTACGAGCAGTACTTC
CDR3aa: CASSPGTAYEQYF

abundance: NA
j_gene: TRBJ1-2
v_gene: TRBV2
d_gene: NA
CDR3nt: TGTGCCAGCAGTGAAGTTTACGGCTACACCTTC
CDR3aa: CASSEVYGYTF

abundance: NA
j_gene: TRBJ2-7
v_gene: TRBV4-3
d_gene: NA
CDR3nt: TGCGCCAGCAGCCAAGATGGGGGGCTTTTAAACGAGCAGTACTTC
CDR3aa: CASSQDGGLLNEQYF

abundance: NA
j_gene: TRBJ1-1
v_gene: TRBV27
d_gene: NA
CDR3nt: TGTGCCAGCAGCCCGGGAGCTAACACTGAAGCTTTCTTT
CDR3aa: CASSPGANTEAFF

abundance: NA
j_gene: TRBJ2-1
v_gene: TRBV28
d_gene: TRBD1
CDR3nt: TGTGCCAGCAGTTTTTTTGACAGGGTATCCTACAATGAGCAGTTCTTC
CDR3aa: CASSFFDRVSYNEQFF

abundance: NA
j_gene: TRBJ2-3
v_gene: TRBV5-1
d_gene: TRBD2
CDR3nt: TGCGCCAGCAGCTACAGTCTAGCGGGAGGAGGCACAGATACGCAGTATTTT
CDR3aa: CASSYSLAGGGTDTQYF

abundance: NA
j_gene: TRBJ1-3
v_gene: TRBV9
d_gene: NA
CDR3nt: TGTGCCAGCAGCGCCGGAGGAACTGGAAACACCATATATTTT
CDR3aa: CASSAGGTGNTIYF

abundance: few
j_gene: TRBJ1-5
v_gene: TRBV20-1
d_gene: NA
CDR3nt: TGCAGTGCTAGAGATAGTCAGCCCCAGCATTTT
CDR3aa: CSARDSQPQHF

abundance: NA
j_gene: TRBJ2-7
v_gene: TRBV28
d_gene: NA
CDR3nt: TGTGCCAGCAGAGGCGAGGACTCCTACGAGCAGTACTTC
CDR3aa: CASRGEDSYEQYF

abundance: NA
j_gene: TRBJ2-2
v_gene: TRBV29-1
d_gene: NA
CDR3nt: TGCAGCGTCGAGGGGCAGAACACCGGGGAGCTGTTTTTT
CDR3aa: CSVEGQNTGELFF

abundance: NA
j_gene: TRBJ2-5
v_gene: TRBV29-1
d_gene: NA
CDR3nt: TGCAGCGTAGCCCCAGAGGGCCAAGAGACCCAGTACTTC
CDR3aa: CSVAPEGQETQYF

abundance: NA
j_gene: TRBJ2-7
v_gene: TRBV29-1
d_gene: TRBD2
CDR3nt: TGCAGCGGCCTAGCGGGGACATTCAACGAGCAGTACTTC
CDR3aa: CSGLAGTFNEQYF

abundance: NA
j_gene: TRBJ2-4
v_gene: TRBV7-2
d_gene: TRBD2
CDR3nt: TGTGCCAGCAGCCCAGCAATTGGACTAGCGGTAGCCAAAAACATTCAGTACTTC
CDR3aa: CASSPAIGLAVAKNIQYF

abundance: NA
j_gene: TRBJ1-1
v_gene: TRBV29-1
d_gene: NA
CDR3nt: TGCAGCGTTGAGGGGGCTACTGAAGCTTTCTTT
CDR3aa: CSVEGATEAFF

abundance: NA
j_gene: TRBJ1-4
v_gene: TRBV9
d_gene: NA
CDR3nt: TGTGCCAGCAGCCCCTGGGGCGGGGGTGAAAAACTGTTTTTT
CDR3aa: CASSPWGGGEKLFF

abundance: NA
j_gene: TRBJ1-2
v_gene: TRBV19
d_gene: TRBD1
CDR3nt: TGTGCCAGTAGAAGAACAGGGGAGCCTCTCTATGGCTACACCTTC
CDR3aa: CASRRTGEPLYGYTF

abundance: NA
j_gene: TRBJ2-3
v_gene: TRBV28
d_gene: NA
CDR3nt: TGTGCCAGCAGTTTGTCAGGGGGCACAGATACGCAGTATTTT
CDR3aa: CASSLSGGTDTQYF

abundance: NA
j_gene: TRBJ2-5
v_gene: TRBV27
d_gene: NA
CDR3nt: TGTGCCAGCAGTGTGGGGTTGACTCCGACAGAGACCCAGTACTTC
CDR3aa: CASSVGLTPTETQYF

abundance: once
j_gene: TRBJ2-1
v_gene: TRBV19
d_gene: TRBD2
CDR3nt: TGTGCCAGTAGTATTGAACAGTCGGGACTAGCTGGGGACGGGGAGCAGTTCTTC
CDR3aa: CASSIEQSGLAGDGEQFF

abundance: NA
j_gene: TRBJ2-7
v_gene: TRBV30
d_gene: NA
CDR3nt: TGTGCCCACAGAGGGGTTTCCTACGAGCAGTACTTC
CDR3aa: CAHRGVSYEQYF

abundance: few
j_gene: TRBJ2-7
v_gene: TRBV27
d_gene: TRBD2
CDR3nt: TGTGCCAGCAGTTTAACTAGCGGTTACGAGCAGTACTTC
CDR3aa: CASSLTSGYEQYF

abundance: once
j_gene: TRBJ2-3
v_gene: TRBV27
d_gene: TRBD1
CDR3nt: TGTGCCAGCAGTACGACAGGGCGCACAGATACGCAGTATTTT
CDR3aa: CASSTTGRTDTQYF

abundance: NA
j_gene: TRBJ2-1
v_gene: TRBV28
d_gene: TRBD1
CDR3nt: TGTGCCAGCAGTTTGGGGACAGACTCCTACAATGAGCAGTTCTTC
CDR3aa: CASSLGTDSYNEQFF

abundance: NA
j_gene: TRBJ2-1
v_gene: TRBV4-1
d_gene: NA
CDR3nt: TGCGCCAGCAGCCAAGAAGGGACGAAGTACAATGAGCAGTTCTTC
CDR3aa: CASSQEGTKYNEQFF

abundance: NA
j_gene: TRBJ1-3
v_gene: TRBV12-5
d_gene: NA
CDR3nt: TGTGCTAGTGGTTTGGTACAGGCACAGGTCTCAGGAAACACCATATATTTT
CDR3aa: CASGLVQAQVSGNTIYF

abundance: NA
j_gene: TRBJ2-7
v_gene: TRBV27
d_gene: NA
CDR3nt: TGTGCCAGCAGTTGGACACCGTCCTACGAGCAGTACTTC
CDR3aa: CASSWTPSYEQYF

abundance: NA
j_gene: TRBJ2-2
v_gene: TRBV29-1
d_gene: NA
CDR3nt: TGCAGCGTTTATTGGGGACCCGGGGAGCTGTTTTTT
CDR3aa: CSVYWGPGELFF

abundance: NA
j_gene: TRBJ2-5
v_gene: TRBV9
d_gene: NA
CDR3nt: TGTGCCAGCAGCGCTGGGGCCGCGCTAGAGACCCAGTACTTC
CDR3aa: CASSAGAALETQYF

abundance: few
j_gene: TRBJ1-2
v_gene: TRBV6-1
d_gene: TRBD1
CDR3nt: TGTGCCAGCAGTGATGGGACAGCCGGCTATGGCTACACCTTC
CDR3aa: CASSDGTAGYGYTF

abundance: NA
j_gene: TRBJ2-3
v_gene: TRBV7-9
d_gene: NA
CDR3nt: TGTGCCAGCAGCCCACATATGGATGGACAGTCCAGCACAGATACGCAGTATTTT
CDR3aa: CASSPHMDGQSSTDTQYF

abundance: NA
j_gene: TRBJ2-1
v_gene: TRBV5-6
d_gene: NA
CDR3nt: TGTGCCAGCAGCTTGGCAGGGGGGAATGAGCAGTTCTTC
CDR3aa: CASSLAGGNEQFF

abundance: NA
j_gene: TRBJ2-1
v_gene: TRBV10-1
d_gene: NA
CDR3nt: TGCGCCAGCAGTGAGTCTAAGGCAGGCTACAATGAGCAGTTCTTC
CDR3aa: CASSESKAGYNEQFF

abundance: NA
j_gene: TRBJ1-1
v_gene: TRBV9
d_gene: TRBD1
CDR3nt: TGTGCCAGCAGCGGCAGGGACAGCGGAAACACTGAAGCTTTCTTT
CDR3aa: CASSGRDSGNTEAFF

abundance: NA
j_gene: TRBJ2-3
v_gene: TRBV5-6
d_gene: NA
CDR3nt: TGTGCCAGCAGCGAGGAGGGACTTCTGAGTAGAGATACGCAGTATTTT
CDR3aa: CASSEEGLLSRDTQYF

abundance: NA
j_gene: TRBJ2-7
v_gene: TRBV28
d_gene: TRBD1
CDR3nt: TGTGCCAGCAGCCAAGCCGGGACAGTCCACGAGCAGTACTTC
CDR3aa: CASSQAGTVHEQYF

abundance: NA
j_gene: TRBJ1-1
v_gene: TRBV19
d_gene: TRBD1
CDR3nt: TGTGCCAGTAATACCCTGACAGGGTATTCGATCCCTGAAGCTTTCTTT
CDR3aa: CASNTLTGYSIPEAFF